Listed below are T cell receptor beta chains from one sample, sequenced in a study of cytomegalovirus exposure and HLA in healthy donors. Using immunoSEQ multiplex PCR, the repertoire was profiled, and TCRdb retains in-frame clones only, with some absent. The table includes 170,000 or so clones, just under 80% detected once. Sequenced: PBMCs. The source is a woman aged 50 to 60 in good health and CMV-seropositive. Both conserved end residues are trimmed from each CDR3. D genes are given only for firm matches.

>-|TRBV2
ASSTNYIGEKLF
>-|TRBV5-1
ASSLSGYNTEAF
>-|TRBV9
ASNFQGRGSEQY
>TRBD2|TRBV5-1
ASSGLAGKETQY
>-|TRBV18
ASSPLVLANTGELF
>TRBD2|TRBV30
AWSARLAGLETQY
>-|TRBV4-3
ASSQETDSYNEQF
>-|TRBV30
AWTRQAREKLF
>-|TRBV7-9
SSSLAQAAEQY
>-|TRBV5-1
ASSLASTGNGYT
>-|TRBV7-2
ASSATLYNEQF
>-|TRBV27
ASSLGQTTEAF
>TRBD1|TRBV19
ASSARDRKNQPQH
>TRBD1|TRBV18
ASSPRTGLEETQY
>-|TRBV27
ASSYPSQRNEQF
>-|TRBV5-4
ASKGGTGDREQY
>-|TRBV19
ASRLLRGELF
>TRBD2|TRBV11-2
ASSLDPAGGGETQY
>TRBD2|TRBV11-1
ASSLTSGLAGEGEQF
>TRBD1|TRBV28
ASSQTGVLSYEQY
>-|TRBV29-1
SVDSSQETQY
>TRBD1|TRBV10-3
ATRDSYNSPLH
>-|TRBV6-5
ASGGRGRYEQY
>TRBD1|TRBV4-3
ASSQDGTAGGEEQY